The subject of this entry is one T cell receptor beta chain. This may be a read error, as it is one base from a much larger clone. Since the CDR3 does not end with the conserved phenylalanine or tryptophan, this likely comes from a read error. Samples came from axillary lymph nodes draining the breast cancer. TCRdb recomputed calls from the multiplex PCR reads with MiXCR, one row per CDR3 protein. The sample yields 170,000 or so distinct CDR3 sequences, approximately 30% seen once. The V gene's germline CDR1 is SGHTS and CDR2 YDEGEE. This CDR3 contains 15 residues. This sample is drawn from a study of breast tumors, draining lymph nodes, adjacent tissues.

What was sequenced was axillary lymph node tissue. The chain joins TRBV5-8 to TRBJ1-2; possible D gene TRBD1, 6 bases. The sequence came from a female donor with breast cancer. Some clones in this sample may be carry-over from other donors' samples. The CDR3 loop is CASSQDQWGADGYTL. The CDR3, as DNA: TGCGCCAGCAGCCAAGATCAGTGGGGGGCCGACGGCTACACCCTC.